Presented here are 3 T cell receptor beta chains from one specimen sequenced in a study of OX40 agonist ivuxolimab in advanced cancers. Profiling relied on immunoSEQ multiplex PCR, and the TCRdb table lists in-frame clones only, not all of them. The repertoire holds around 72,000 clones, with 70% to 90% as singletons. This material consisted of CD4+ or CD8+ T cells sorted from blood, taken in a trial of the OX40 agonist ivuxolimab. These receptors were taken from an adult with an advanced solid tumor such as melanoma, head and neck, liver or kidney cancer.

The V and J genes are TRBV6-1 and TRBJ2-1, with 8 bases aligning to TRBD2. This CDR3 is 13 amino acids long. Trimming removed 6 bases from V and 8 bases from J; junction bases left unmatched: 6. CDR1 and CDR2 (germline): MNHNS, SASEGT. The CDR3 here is CASRGTSWHEQFF. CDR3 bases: TGTGCCAGCAGAGGGACTAGTTGGCATGAGCAGTTCTTC.

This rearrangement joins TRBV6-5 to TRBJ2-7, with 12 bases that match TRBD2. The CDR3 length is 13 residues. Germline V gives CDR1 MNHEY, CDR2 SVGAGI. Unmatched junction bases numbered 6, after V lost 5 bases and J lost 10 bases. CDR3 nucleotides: TGTGCCAGCAGTACCCCTAGCGGGAGGGCCCAGTACTTC. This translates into CASSTPSGRAQYF.

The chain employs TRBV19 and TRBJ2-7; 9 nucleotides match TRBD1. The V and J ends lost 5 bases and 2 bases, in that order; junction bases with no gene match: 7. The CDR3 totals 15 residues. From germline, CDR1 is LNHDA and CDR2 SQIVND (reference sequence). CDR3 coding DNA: TGTGCCAGTAGTCCCCCGGGACAGGGAACCTACGAGCAGTACTTC. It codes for CASSPPGQGTYEQYF. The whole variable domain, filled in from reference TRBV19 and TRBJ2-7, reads DGGITQSPKYLFRKEGQNVTLSCEQNLNHDAMYWYRQDPGQGLRLIYYSQIVNDFQKGDIAEGYSVSREKKESFPLTVTSAQKNPTAFYLCASSPPGQGTYEQYFGPGTRLTVT.